The entry below gives a single T cell receptor beta chain sequence along with its context. The sample is drawn from a study of blood T cell repertoires in COVID-19. Study at large: Donors in the United States, Italy and Spain gave samples during acute or convalescent COVID-19. In each case, the material was cDNA or gDNA derived from T cells, B-cell-depleted T cells, or PBMCs.

Germline trimming cut 3 bases from V and 2 bases from J; bases unmatched to any gene: 14. The CDR3 extends over 18 amino acids. Germline assignment: CDR1 SNHLY and CDR2 FYNNEI. Per the study methods: Estimated nucleated cell counts came from reference gene primer amplification. Only in-frame clones appear in the TCRdb table, and some are missing; sequencing was by immunoSEQ multiplex PCR. V and J calls and clone size are those listed in that table; D and trimming were worked out from the DNA. The sample records approximately 150,000 clones, roughly three quarters being singletons. V usage is TRBV2 and J usage is TRBJ2-3; the match to TRBD1 covers 7 bases. The sequenced sample consisted of peripheral blood. This TCR came from a man aged 60 to 69 with acute or convalescent COVID-19. The CDR3 sequence: CASSELQKGGSHTDTQYF. Written as DNA, the CDR3 is TGTGCCAGCAGTGAGTTACAGAAAGGGGGCTCCCACACAGATACGCAGTATTTT.